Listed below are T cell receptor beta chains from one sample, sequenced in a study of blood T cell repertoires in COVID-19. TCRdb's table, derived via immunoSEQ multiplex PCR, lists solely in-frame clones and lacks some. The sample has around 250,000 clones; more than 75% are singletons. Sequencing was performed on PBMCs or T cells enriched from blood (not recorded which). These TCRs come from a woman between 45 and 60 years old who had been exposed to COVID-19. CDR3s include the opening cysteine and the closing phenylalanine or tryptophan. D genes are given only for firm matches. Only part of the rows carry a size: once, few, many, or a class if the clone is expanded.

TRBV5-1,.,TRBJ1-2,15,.,CASSFRFGLGYGYTF,TGCGCCAGCAGCTTCCGGTTCGGACTAGGCTATGGCTACACCTTC
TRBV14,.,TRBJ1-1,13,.,CASSPREESRAFF,TGTGCCAGCAGCCCCCGAGAGGAGTCACGGGCTTTCTTT
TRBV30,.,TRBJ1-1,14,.,CASTRGVRGTEAFF,TGTGCCTCCACACGGGGCGTGCGGGGCACTGAAGCTTTCTTT
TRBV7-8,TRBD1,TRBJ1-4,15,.,CASSLQGAGVEKLFF,TGTGCCAGCAGCTTACAGGGGGCAGGGGTTGAAAAACTGTTTTTT
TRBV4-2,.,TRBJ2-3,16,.,CASSPHGTGTADTQYF,TGTGCCAGCAGCCCCCACGGGACGGGGACTGCAGATACGCAGTATTTT
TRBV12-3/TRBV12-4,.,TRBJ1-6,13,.,CASSQGIMTPLHF,TGTGCCAGCAGCCAGGGAATTATGACACCCCTCCACTTT
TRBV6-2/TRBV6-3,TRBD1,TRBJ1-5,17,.,CASSTGTGGRSNQPQHF,TGTGCCAGCAGTACCGGGACAGGGGGCCGTAGCAATCAGCCCCAGCATTTT
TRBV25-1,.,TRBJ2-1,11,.,CASSDINEQFF,TGTGCCAGCAGTGACATCAATGAGCAGTTCTTC
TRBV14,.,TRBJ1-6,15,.,CASSPRSSYNSPLHF,TGTGCCAGCAGCCCTCGGAGCTCCTATAATTCACCCCTCCACTTT
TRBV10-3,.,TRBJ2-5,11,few,CAISGGETQYF,TGTGCCATCAGCGGAGGAGAGACCCAGTACTTC
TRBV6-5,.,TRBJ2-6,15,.,CASSPTGYGANVLTF,TGTGCCAGCAGCCCCACAGGGTACGGGGCCAACGTCCTGACTTTC
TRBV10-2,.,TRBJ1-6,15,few,CASRVHGGEDSPLHF,TGCGCCAGCAGGGTTCATGGAGGGGAAGATTCACCCCTCCACTTT
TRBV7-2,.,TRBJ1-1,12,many,CASSLTKPEAFF,TGTGCCAGCAGCTTAACCAAGCCTGAAGCTTTCTTT
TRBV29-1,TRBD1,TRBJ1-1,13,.,CSGGQGMNTEAFF,TGCAGCGGCGGACAGGGAATGAACACTGAAGCTTTCTTT
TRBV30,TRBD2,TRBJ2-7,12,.,CASTGTKDEQYF,TGTGCCTCTACCGGGACTAAGGACGAGCAGTACTTC
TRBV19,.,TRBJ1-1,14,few,CASSIQGAGTEAFF,TGTGCCAGTAGTATCCAGGGTGCAGGCACTGAAGCTTTCTTT
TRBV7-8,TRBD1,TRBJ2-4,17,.,CASSLLGQGVPKNIQYF,TGTGCCAGCAGCTTGTTGGGACAGGGGGTCCCCAAAAACATTCAGTACTTC
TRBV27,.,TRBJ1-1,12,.,CAPAGADTEAFF,TGTGCCCCGGCGGGCGCGGACACTGAAGCTTTCTTT
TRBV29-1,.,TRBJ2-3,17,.,CSVDSSLGEGSADTQYF,TGCAGCGTTGATTCGTCTCTAGGAGAGGGCTCGGCAGATACGCAGTATTTT
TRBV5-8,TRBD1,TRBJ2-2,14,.,CASSLVQGNGELFF,TGTGCCAGCAGCTTGGTACAGGGGAACGGGGAGCTGTTTTTT
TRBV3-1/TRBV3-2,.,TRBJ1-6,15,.,CASSRGTGRESPLHF,TGTGCCAGCAGCCGAGGGACCGGGAGGGAATCACCCCTCCACTTT
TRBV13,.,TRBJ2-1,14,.,CASSARTPYNEQFF,TGTGCCAGCAGCGCCCGGACACCTTACAATGAGCAGTTCTTC
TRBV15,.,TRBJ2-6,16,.,CATSTDTTSGANVLTF,TGTGCCACCAGCACCGACACCACCTCTGGGGCCAACGTCCTGACTTTC
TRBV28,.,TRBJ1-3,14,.,CASRDGQLGNTIYF,TGTGCCAGCAGGGATGGACAGTTGGGAAACACCATATATTTT
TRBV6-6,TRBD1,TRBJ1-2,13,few,CASSTTGYDGYTF,TGTGCCAGCAGTACGACAGGGTACGATGGCTACACCTTC
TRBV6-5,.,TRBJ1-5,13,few,CASSLRVNQPQHF,TGTGCCAGCAGTCTCAGGGTAAATCAGCCCCAGCATTTT
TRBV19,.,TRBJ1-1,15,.,CASSIGGALNTEAFF,TGTGCCAGTAGTATCGGAGGAGCTCTGAACACTGAAGCTTTCTTT
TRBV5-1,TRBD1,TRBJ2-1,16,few,CASSSNRGNSYNEQFF,TGCGCCAGCAGCTCAAACAGGGGGAACTCCTACAATGAGCAGTTCTTC
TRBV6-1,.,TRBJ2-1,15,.,CASSEALYNYNEQFF,TGTGCCAGCAGTGAAGCGCTGTACAATTACAATGAGCAGTTCTTC
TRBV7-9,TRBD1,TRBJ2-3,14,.,CASSSTDRADTQYF,TGTGCCAGCAGCTCTACGGACAGGGCAGATACGCAGTATTTT
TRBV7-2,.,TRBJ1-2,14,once,CASSLDSGNYGYTF,TGTGCCAGCAGCTTAGACTCAGGGAACTATGGCTACACCTTC